These 18 T cell receptor beta chains were sequenced from one sample in a study of T-cell memory formation after mild COVID-19. In TCRdb, the 5' RACE reads were re-called with MiXCR into one record per CDR3 protein. The table shows approximately 100,000 distinct CDR3 sequences, with roughly 11% occurring only once. Sequenced: PBMCs or a T cell subset sorted from them (not recorded which). These receptors were taken from a man aged 18 to 30 who had mild COVID-19 (a few samples of this study predate the infection). Cell type and time point are not known.

The rearrangement uses TRBV5-5 and TRBJ2-3; D possibly corresponds to TRBD1 (6 bases). From germline, CDR1 is SGHKS and CDR2 YYEKEE (reference sequence). Trimming removed 4 bases at V and 2 bases at J, with 14 bases between. The CDR3 is made up of 15 amino acids. The CDR3 loop is CASSLGDILTDTQYF. The CDR3 bases are TGTGCCAGCAGCCTCGGGGACATCCTCACAGATACGCAGTATTTT.

Many counts were recorded for this clonotype. The CDR3 protein is CATGTGDTGELFF. Here the CDR3 DNA reads TGTGCCACCGGGACAGGGGACACCGGGGAGCTGTTTTTT. The chain combines TRBV24-1 with TRBJ2-2; 10 positions match TRBD1. The CDR3 consists of 13 residues. Germline lookup yields CDR1 KGHDR and CDR2 SFDVKD. Trimming cost V 9 bases and J 3 bases; bases outside gene matches: 0.

The chain has TRBV14 and TRBJ1-2; possible D gene TRBD1, 5 bases. Germline loops: CDR1 SGHDN, CDR2 FVKESK. Trimming shortened V by 0 bases and J by 8 bases, and 10 bases separated the two germline ends. The CDR3 has 13 residues. The CDR3 nucleotides read TGTGCCAGCAGCCAAGAAGTGGGGGACGGCTACACCTTC. This gives the protein CASSQEVGDGYTF. Drawing the rest from reference TRBV14 and TRBJ1-2, the complete variable domain is EAGVTQFPSHSVIEKGQTVTLRCDPISGHDNLYWYRRVMGKEIKFLLHFVKESKQDESGMPNNRFLAERTGGTYSTLKVQPAELEDSGVYFCASSQEVGDGYTFGSGTRLTVV.

This clonotype was observed a few times. The chain is built from TRBV9 and TRBJ2-3, with D perhaps TRBD1 or TRBD2 (5 bases each). The germline CDR1 and CDR2 sequences are SGDLS and YYNGEE. The CDR3 consists of 18 residues. V shed 4 bases and J shed 0 bases, with 21 bases lying between them. The CDR3 nucleotides read TGTGCCAGCAGCCTAGGGACGGGTTCTTTGTCTAGCACAGATACGCAGTATTTT. The encoded protein is CASSLGTGSLSSTDTQYF. Full variable domain (missing parts from reference TRBV9 and TRBJ2-3): DSGVTQTPKHLITATGQRVTLRCSPRSGDLSVYWYQQSLDQGLQFLIQYYNGEERAKGNILERFSAQQFPDLHSELNLSSLELGDSALYFCASSLGTGSLSSTDTQYFGPGTRLTVL.

This clonotype was detected ten times or more. The chain couples TRBV7-6 to TRBJ2-3; D uncertain. Per germline, CDR1 SGHVS and CDR2 FNYEAQ. The V end was cut by 5 bases, the J end by 0 bases, with 12 bases between. The CDR3 extends over 15 amino acids. The CDR3 nucleotides read TGTGCCAGCAGCCCCCGACAAGGTAGCACAGATACGCAGTATTTT. It is translated as CASSPRQGSTDTQYF.

The V call is TRBV12-3 or TRBV12-4, the J call TRBJ2-1, with D tentatively TRBD2 (5 bases). V was pared by 3 bases and J by 3 bases, with 12 bases between. This CDR3 spans 15 amino acids. CDR3 in amino acids: CASSFLGVGYNEQFF. The CDR3 DNA is TGTGCCAGCAGTTTCCTCGGGGTGGGCTACAATGAGCAGTTCTTC.

The chain carries TRBV6-6 and TRBJ1-1; D unclear. The V end was cut by 0 bases, the J end by 8 bases, with 10 bases between. The CDR3 loop spans 13 amino acids. The germline gives CDR1 MNHNY, CDR2 SVGAGI (reference sequence). The CDR3 protein is CASSYSTGVEAFF. The CDR3 DNA reads TGTGCCAGCAGTTACTCGACGGGCGTCGAAGCTTTCTTT.

There are a few counts of this clonotype. The gene calls are TRBV5-1 and TRBJ2-7; the match to TRBD2 covers 11 bases. This CDR3 region has 15 residues. Trimming took 7 bases from V and 2 from J; bases not matched to a gene: 8. Germline values: CDR1 SGHRS, CDR2 YFSETQ. The CDR3 loop is CASFTSGGAPYEQYV. The CDR3, as DNA: TGCGCCAGCTTCACTAGCGGGGGTGCTCCCTACGAGCAGTACGTC.

The chain uses TRBV9 and TRBJ2-1, with 14 bases identical to TRBD2. The CDR3 runs 17 residues. Losses at the gene ends were 4 bases for V and 2 bases for J; bases not matched to a gene: 5. Germline loops: CDR1 SGDLS, CDR2 YYNGEE. DNA for the CDR3: TGTGCCAGCAGCCCGGGACTAGCGGGGGCGACCTACAATGAGCAGTTCTTC. Translating gives CASSPGLAGATYNEQFF.

The chain links TRBV4-3 to TRBJ2-7; 7 nucleotides match TRBD2. The CDR3 contains 14 residues. Germline CDR1 reads LGHNA; CDR2 reads YSLEER. Trimming removed 1 base from V and 5 bases from J; junction bases left unmatched: 5. The CDR3 loop reads CASSQGEGWDEQYF. In DNA, the CDR3 is TGCGCCAGCAGCCAAGGGGAGGGCTGGGACGAGCAGTACTTC.

The sample holds many counts of this clonotype. The chain uses TRBV12-3 or TRBV12-4 and TRBJ1-2; 9 bases map to TRBD1. The CDR3 consists of 17 residues. Trimming at V came to 4 bases and at J to 4 bases, leaving 13 bases not matched to a gene. CDR3 sequence: CASSSGTGSAPRYGYTF. In DNA form, the CDR3 reads TGTGCCAGCAGTTCCGGGACAGGGTCAGCCCCACGCTATGGCTACACCTTC.

The V gene is TRBV7-2, the J gene TRBJ1-3; D is unclear. CDR1 and CDR2 (germline): SGHTA, FQGNSA. Trimming took 5 bases from V and 2 from J, leaving 10 bases between them. The CDR3 sequence is 14 residues long. The CDR3 region is CASSLGSPGNTIYF. DNA for the CDR3: TGTGCCAGCAGCCTGGGGTCACCTGGAAACACCATATATTTT.

This clonotype was detected a few times. The V gene is TRBV7-9, the J gene TRBJ2-7, with a weak D call TRBD2 (7 bases). Germline CDR1 and CDR2: SEHNR and FQNEAQ (reference sequence). V lost 5 bases, J lost 5 bases, and 13 bases lay in between. The CDR3 length is 13 residues. The CDR3 sequence is CASSPRGGHEQYV. The CDR3 DNA is TGTGCCAGCAGCCCTAGGGGGGGCCACGAGCAGTACGTC.

This clonotype was found a few times. J is TRBJ1-1 and V is TRBV7-8, with 10 bases lining up with TRBD1. The CDR3 contains 15 residues. Looked up from germline, CDR1 is SGHVS and CDR2 is FQNEAQ. The ends lost 5 bases at V and 4 bases at J; junction bases unmatched: 7. The CDR3 DNA reads TGTGCCAGCAGCCTATGGACAGGGGGTGCCACTGAAGCTTTCTTT. Protein product: CASSLWTGGATEAFF.

This clonotype was counted only a few times. The chain joins TRBV12-3 or TRBV12-4 to TRBJ1-1, with 7 bases matching TRBD1. CDR3 length: 15 amino acids. V was pared by 6 bases and J by 0 bases, with 7 bases of the junction left unmatched. CDR3 in amino acids: CASSEEQGLNTEAFF. CDR3 bases: TGTGCCAGCAGCGAAGAACAGGGGTTGAACACTGAAGCTTTCTTT.

This clonotype was found many times. This chain links TRBV4-1 with TRBJ2-1; possibly TRBD1 or TRBD2 for D (6 bases each). With 4 bases removed from V and 8 bases from J, the gap between germline ends came to 15 bases. CDR1 and CDR2 from the germline V gene are MGHRA and YSYEKL. CDR3 size: 14 residues. The CDR3: CASSPLGASDEQFF. The DNA for the CDR3 is TGCGCCAGCAGCCCGTTGGGGGCTAGCGATGAGCAGTTCTTC.

This clonotype was seen repeatedly, ten times or more. V and J are TRBV7-6 and TRBJ2-1, with 7 bases matching TRBD1. V shed 4 bases, J shed 5 bases, and the junction held 5 bases outside the gene matches. Germline V gene lookup returns CDR1 SGHVS and CDR2 FNYEAQ. The CDR3 is made up of 14 amino acids. The CDR3 sequence: CASSSRDSHNEQFF. The DNA for the CDR3 is TGTGCCAGCAGCTCTAGGGACAGTCACAATGAGCAGTTCTTC.

This clonotype was counted ten times or more. The chain uses TRBV7-9 and TRBJ2-5; D unresolved. The germline CDR1 and CDR2 sequences are SEHNR and FQNEAQ (reference sequence). This CDR3 has 13 residues. Trimming removed 5 bases from V and 1 base from J, with 8 bases in between. The CDR3 is CASSRTIQETQYF. CDR3 DNA sequence: TGTGCCAGCAGCCGGACCATCCAAGAGACCCAGTACTTC.